This T cell receptor beta chain was captured by sequencing in a study of blood T cells in healthy people across ages. Study findings and constraints: Without sorted subsets, naive and antigen-experienced compartments could not be conclusively compared.

Points on this clonotype: What it recognizes is unknown. One end of the junction does not line up with germline, which may come from a read error.

In germline, CDR1 is SGHTA, CDR2 FQGTGA. This CDR3 contains 14 residues. It was with a sample-barcoded 5' primer and a J-beta primer mix that a second PCR of about 7 to 12 cycles was run. TCRdb analysed the 5' RACE reads with MiXCR anew, one entry per CDR3 protein. This sample has about 680,000 distinct CDR3 sequences, with approximately 49% found just once. The TCR comes from a woman aged 60-75 years in good health. Sample: blood. The rearrangement links TRBV7-3 to TRBJ2-3; possibly TRBD1 for D (5 bases). CDR3 amino acids: CAGSLGRDTDTQYF. In DNA form, the CDR3 reads TGTGCCGGCAGCTTAGGCAGGGACACAGATACGCAGTATTTT.